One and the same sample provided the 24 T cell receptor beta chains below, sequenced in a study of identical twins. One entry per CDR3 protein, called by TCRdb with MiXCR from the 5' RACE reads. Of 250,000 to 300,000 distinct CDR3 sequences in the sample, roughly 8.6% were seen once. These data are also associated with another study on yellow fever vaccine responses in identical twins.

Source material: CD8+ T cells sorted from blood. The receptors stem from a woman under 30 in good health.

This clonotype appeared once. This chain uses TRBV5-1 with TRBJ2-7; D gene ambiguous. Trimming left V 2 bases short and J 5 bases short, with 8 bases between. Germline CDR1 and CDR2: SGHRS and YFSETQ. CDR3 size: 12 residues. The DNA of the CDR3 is TGCGCCAGCAGCTTCTCTCTGAACGAGCAGTACTTC. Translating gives CASSFSLNEQYF.

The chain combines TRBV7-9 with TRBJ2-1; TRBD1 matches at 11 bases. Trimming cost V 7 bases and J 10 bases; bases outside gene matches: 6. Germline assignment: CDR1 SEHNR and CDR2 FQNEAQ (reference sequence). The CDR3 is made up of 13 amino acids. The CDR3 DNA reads TGTGCCAGCACATGGACAGGGGGCCGGGAGCAGTTCTTC. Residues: CASTWTGGREQFF. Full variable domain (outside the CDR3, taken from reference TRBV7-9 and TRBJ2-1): DTGVSQNPRHKITKRGQNVTFRCDPISEHNRLYWYRQTLGQGPEFLTYFQNEAQLEKSRLLSDRFSAERPKGSFSTLEIQRTEQGDSAMYLCASTWTGGREQFFGPGTRLTVL.

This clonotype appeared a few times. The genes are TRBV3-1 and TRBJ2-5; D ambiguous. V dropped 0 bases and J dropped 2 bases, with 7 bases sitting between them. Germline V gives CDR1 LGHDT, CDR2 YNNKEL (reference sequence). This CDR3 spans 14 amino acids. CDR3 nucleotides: TGTGCCAGCAGCCAAGAGCTTTATCAAGAGACCCAGTACTTC. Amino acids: CASSQELYQETQYF.

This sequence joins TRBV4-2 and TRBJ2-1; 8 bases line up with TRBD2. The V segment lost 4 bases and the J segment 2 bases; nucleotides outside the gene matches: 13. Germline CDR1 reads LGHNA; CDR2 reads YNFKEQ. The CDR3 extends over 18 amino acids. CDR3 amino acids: CASSPTGGATAPYNEQFF. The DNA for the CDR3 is TGTGCCAGCAGCCCCACGGGAGGGGCCACAGCACCCTACAATGAGCAGTTCTTC.

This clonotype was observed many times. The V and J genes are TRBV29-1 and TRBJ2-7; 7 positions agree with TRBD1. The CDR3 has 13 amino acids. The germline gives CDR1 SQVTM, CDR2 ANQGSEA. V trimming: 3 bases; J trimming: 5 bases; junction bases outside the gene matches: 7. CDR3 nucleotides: TGCAGCGTTGACCCAGGGGGAGTCCACGAGCAGTACTTC. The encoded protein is CSVDPGGVHEQYF.

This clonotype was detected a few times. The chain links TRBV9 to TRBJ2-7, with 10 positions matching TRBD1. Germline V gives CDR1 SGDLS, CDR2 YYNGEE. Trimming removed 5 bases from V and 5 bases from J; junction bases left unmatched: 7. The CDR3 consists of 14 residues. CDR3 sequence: CASSRQGAGDEQYF. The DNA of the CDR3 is TGTGCCAGCAGTCGACAGGGGGCAGGGGACGAGCAGTACTTC.

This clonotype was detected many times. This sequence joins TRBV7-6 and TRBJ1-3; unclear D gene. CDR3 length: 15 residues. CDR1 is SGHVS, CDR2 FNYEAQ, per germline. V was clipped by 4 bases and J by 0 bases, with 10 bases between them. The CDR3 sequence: CASSSSGNSGNTIYF. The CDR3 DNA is TGTGCCAGCAGCTCCTCAGGCAACTCTGGAAACACCATATATTTT.

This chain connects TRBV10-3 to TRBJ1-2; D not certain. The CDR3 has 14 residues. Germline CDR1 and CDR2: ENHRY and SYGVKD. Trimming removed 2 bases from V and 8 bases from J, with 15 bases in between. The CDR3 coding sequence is TGTGCCATCAGTGAGCCCCCTCGGGCGGAGGGCTACACCTTC. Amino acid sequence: CAISEPPRAEGYTF.

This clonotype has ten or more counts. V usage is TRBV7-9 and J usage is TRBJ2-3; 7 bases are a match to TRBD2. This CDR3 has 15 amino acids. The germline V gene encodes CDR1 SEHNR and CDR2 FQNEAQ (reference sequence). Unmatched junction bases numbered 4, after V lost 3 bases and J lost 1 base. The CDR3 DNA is TGTGCCAGCAGCTTTCCCAGCGGGGGCACAGATACGCAGTATTTT. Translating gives CASSFPSGGTDTQYF.

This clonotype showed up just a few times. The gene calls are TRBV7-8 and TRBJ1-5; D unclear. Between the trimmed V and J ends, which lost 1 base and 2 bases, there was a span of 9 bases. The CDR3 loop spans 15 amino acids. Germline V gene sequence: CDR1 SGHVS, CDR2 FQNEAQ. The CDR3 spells CASSLVGWGNQPQHF. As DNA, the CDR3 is TGTGCCAGCAGCTTAGTAGGTTGGGGCAATCAGCCCCAGCATTTT.

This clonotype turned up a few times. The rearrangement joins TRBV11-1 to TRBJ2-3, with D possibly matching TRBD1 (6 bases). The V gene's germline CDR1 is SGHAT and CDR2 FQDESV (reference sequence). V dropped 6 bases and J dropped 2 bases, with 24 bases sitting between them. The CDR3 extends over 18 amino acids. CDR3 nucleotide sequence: TGTGCCAGCAGGACCATCCTCCGGGACACCTTCTCCACAGATACGCAGTATTTT. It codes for CASRTILRDTFSTDTQYF.

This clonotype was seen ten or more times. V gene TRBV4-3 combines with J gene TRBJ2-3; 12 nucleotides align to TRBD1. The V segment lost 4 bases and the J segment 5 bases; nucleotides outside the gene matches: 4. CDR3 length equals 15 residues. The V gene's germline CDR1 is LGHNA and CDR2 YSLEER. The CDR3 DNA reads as TGCGCCAGCAGCCCGGGACAGGGGGCGGGAGATACGCAGTATTTT. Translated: CASSPGQGAGDTQYF.

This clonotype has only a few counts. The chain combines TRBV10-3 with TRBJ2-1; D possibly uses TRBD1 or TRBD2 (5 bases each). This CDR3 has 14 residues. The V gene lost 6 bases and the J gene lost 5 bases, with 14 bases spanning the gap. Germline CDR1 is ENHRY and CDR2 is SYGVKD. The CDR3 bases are TGTGCCATCAGCGGTACCGGGGCCAACAATGAGCAGTTCTTC. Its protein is CAISGTGANNEQFF.

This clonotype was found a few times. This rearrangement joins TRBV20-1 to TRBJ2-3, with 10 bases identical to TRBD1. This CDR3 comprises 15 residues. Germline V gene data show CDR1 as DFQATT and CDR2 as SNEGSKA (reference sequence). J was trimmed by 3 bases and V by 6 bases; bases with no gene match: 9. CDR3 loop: CSATRTGGRTDTQYF. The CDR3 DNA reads TGCAGTGCAACCCGGACAGGGGGTAGGACAGATACGCAGTATTTT.

Written as DNA, the CDR3 is TGCAGTGCTAGAGAAAGGGGGGGAACAGATACGCAGTATTTT. This encodes CSARERGGTDTQYF. V gene TRBV20-1 combines with J gene TRBJ2-3, with a weak D call TRBD2 (7 bases). CDR1 is DFQATT and CDR2 is SNEGSKA in the germline V gene (reference sequence). There are 14 residues in the CDR3. Trimming left V 0 bases short and J 3 bases short, with 10 bases between.

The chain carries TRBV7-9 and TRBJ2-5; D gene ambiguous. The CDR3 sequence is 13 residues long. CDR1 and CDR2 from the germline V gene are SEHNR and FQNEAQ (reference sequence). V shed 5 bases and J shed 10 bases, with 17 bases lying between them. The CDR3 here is CASSPPASKSQYF. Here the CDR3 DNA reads TGTGCCAGCAGCCCTCCTGCCAGCAAGAGCCAGTACTTC.

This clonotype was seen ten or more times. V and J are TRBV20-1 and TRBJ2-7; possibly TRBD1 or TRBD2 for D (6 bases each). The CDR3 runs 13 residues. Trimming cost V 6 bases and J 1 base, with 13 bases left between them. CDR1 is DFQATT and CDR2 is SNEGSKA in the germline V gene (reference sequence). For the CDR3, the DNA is TGCAGTGCCGAGGGGGGCAGTTCCTACGAGCAGTACTTC. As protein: CSAEGGSSYEQYF.

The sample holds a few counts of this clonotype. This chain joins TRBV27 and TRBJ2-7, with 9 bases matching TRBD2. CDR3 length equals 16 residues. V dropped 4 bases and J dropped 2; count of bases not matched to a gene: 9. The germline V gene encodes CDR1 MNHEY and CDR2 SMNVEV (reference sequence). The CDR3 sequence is CASSSSAGGPTYEQYF. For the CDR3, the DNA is TGTGCCAGCAGTTCGTCGGCGGGAGGGCCAACCTACGAGCAGTACTTC.

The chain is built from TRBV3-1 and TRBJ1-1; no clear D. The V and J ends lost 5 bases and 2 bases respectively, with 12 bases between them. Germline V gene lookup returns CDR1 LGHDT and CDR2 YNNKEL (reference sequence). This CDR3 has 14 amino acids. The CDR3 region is CASSTPEINTEAFF. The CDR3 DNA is TGTGCCAGCAGCACACCTGAAATTAACACTGAAGCTTTCTTT.

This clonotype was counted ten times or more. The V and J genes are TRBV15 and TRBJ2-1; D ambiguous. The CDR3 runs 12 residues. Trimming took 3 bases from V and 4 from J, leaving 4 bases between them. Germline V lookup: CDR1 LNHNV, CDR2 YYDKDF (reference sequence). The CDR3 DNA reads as TGTGCCACCAGCAGCCTTTACAATGAGCAGTTCTTC. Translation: CATSSLYNEQFF.

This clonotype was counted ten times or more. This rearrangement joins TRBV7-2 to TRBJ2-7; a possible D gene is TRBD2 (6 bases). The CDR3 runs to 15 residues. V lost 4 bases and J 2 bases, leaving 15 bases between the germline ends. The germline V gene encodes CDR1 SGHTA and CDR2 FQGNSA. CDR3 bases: TGTGCCAGCAGCTCGGGGGTAGGCTCAGCCTACGAGCAGTACTTC. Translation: CASSSGVGSAYEQYF.

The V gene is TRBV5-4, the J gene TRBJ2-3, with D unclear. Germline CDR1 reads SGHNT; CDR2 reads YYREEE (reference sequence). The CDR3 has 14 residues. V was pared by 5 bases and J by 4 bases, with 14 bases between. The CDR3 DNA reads TGTGCCAGCAGAAATTTAGGGATCGCAGATACGCAGTATTTT. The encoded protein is CASRNLGIADTQYF.

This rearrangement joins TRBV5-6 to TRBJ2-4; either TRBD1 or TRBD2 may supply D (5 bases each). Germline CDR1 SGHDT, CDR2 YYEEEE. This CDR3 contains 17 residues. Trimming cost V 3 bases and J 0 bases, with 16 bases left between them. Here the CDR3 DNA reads TGTGCCAGCAGCTCCGAGTGGGACGGATTAGCCAAAAACATTCAGTACTTC. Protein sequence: CASSSEWDGLAKNIQYF.

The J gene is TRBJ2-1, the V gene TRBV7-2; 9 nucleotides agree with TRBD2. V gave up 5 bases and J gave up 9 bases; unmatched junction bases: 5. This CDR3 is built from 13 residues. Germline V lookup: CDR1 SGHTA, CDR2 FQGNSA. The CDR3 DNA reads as TGTGCCAGCAGCCATAGCGGGAGCCCTGAGCAGTTCTTC. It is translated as CASSHSGSPEQFF.